This entry is about one T cell receptor beta chain. The antigen is not known. CDR3 length: 11 residues. Germline CDR1 is MDHEN and CDR2 is SYDVKM. Trimming removed 6 bases from V and 7 bases from J, with 6 bases in between. The source of the sample is a study of cytomegalovirus exposure and HLA in healthy donors. Study conclusions and caveats: In a later analysis, V- and J-gene trimming of beta chains associated with a DCLRE1C missense variant, replicated independently.

PCR employed 60 Vbeta and 13 Jbeta primers. Original data processing: In a later analysis, the count reached approximately 80 million unique TCR beta chains, with about 11 million shared. Some clones are missing from TCRdb's copy, which holds only in-frame ones; the method was immunoSEQ multiplex PCR. V, J and clone size are those of that table, while D and trimming were read from the DNA. The profile covers about 160,000 clones, with roughly 85% appearing a single time and about 0.91% taken by the ten largest. This sequence joins TRBV28 and TRBJ2-2; no firm D call. This TCR derives from a woman in her 50s in good health and CMV-seropositive. The specimen sequenced was PBMCs. The CDR3 region is CASRYYGELFF. CDR3 in DNA: TGTGCCAGCAGATATTACGGGGAGCTGTTTTTT.